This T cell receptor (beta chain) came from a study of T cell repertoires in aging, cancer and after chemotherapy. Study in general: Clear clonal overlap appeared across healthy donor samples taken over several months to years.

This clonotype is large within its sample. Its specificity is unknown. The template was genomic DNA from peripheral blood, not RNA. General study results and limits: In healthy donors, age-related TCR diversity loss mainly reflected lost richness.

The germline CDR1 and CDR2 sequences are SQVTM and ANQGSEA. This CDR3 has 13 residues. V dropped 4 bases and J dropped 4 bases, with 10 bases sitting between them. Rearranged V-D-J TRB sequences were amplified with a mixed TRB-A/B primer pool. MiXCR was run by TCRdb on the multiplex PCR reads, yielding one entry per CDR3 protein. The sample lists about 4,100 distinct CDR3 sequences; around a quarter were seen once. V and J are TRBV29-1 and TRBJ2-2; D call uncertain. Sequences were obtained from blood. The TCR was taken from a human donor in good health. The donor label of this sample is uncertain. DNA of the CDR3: TGCAGCGTTGCGGTGGATCCCACCGGGGAGCTGTTTTTT. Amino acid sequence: CSVAVDPTGELFF.